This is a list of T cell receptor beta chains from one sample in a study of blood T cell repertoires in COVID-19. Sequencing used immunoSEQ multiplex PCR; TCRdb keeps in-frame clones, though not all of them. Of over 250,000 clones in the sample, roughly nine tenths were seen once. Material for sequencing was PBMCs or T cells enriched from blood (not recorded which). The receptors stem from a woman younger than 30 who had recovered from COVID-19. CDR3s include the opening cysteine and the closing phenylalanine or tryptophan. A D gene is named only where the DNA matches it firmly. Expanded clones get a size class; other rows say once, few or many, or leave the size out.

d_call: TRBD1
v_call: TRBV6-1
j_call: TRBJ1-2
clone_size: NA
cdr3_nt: TGTGCCAGCAGTGAAGGGGGACACAGGGGAGGCGGCTACACCTTC
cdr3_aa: CASSEGGHRGGGYTF

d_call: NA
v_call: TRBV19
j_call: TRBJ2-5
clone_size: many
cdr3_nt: TGTGCCAGTAGTATTTATAACTCCGGCGGGGAAGAGACCCAGTACTTC
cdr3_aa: CASSIYNSGGEETQYF

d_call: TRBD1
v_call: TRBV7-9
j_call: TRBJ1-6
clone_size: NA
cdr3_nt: TGTGCCAGCAGCCTAAGGGACAGCGCCAATTCACCCCTCCACTTT
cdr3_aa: CASSLRDSANSPLHF

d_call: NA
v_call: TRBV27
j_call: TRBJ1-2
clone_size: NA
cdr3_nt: TGTGCCAGCAGTTTGGGAGGGAGGGCCTATGGCTACACCTTC
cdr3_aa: CASSLGGRAYGYTF

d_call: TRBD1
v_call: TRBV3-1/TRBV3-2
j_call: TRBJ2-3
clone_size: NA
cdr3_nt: TGTGCCAGCAGCCAAAAAGGGGGACAGCGGACGCAGTATTTT
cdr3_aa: CASSQKGGQRTQYF

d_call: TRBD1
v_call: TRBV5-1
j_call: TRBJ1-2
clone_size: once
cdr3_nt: TGCGCCAGCAGCTTGGCCGGGCAGGGGGCTTCCTATGGCTACACCTTC
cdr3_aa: CASSLAGQGASYGYTF

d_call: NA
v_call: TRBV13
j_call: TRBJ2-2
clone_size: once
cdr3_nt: TGTGCCAGCAGCCACCGGGCCGGGATTGGCACCGGGGAGCTGTTTTTT
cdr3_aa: CASSHRAGIGTGELFF

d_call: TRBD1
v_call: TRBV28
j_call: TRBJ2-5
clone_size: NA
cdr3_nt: TGTGCCAGCAGTCCGACAGGGGAAATCTCTATCGAGACCCAGTACTTC
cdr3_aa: CASSPTGEISIETQYF

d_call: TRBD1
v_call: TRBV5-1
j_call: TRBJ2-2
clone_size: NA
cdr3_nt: TGCGCCAGCAGCGTGAACAGGGGGCGCGGGACCGGGGAGCTGTTTTTT
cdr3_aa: CASSVNRGRGTGELFF

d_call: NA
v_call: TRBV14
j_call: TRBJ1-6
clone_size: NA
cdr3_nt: TGTGCCAGCAGCCAAGATCTAGGAGGGGTCGGTTCACCCCTCCACTTT
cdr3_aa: CASSQDLGGVGSPLHF

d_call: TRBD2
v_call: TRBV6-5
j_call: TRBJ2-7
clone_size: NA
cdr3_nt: TGTGCCAGCAGCAAGACTAGCGGGTACTCCTACGAGCAGTACTTC
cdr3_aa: CASSKTSGYSYEQYF

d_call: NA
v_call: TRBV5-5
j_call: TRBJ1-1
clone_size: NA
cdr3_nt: TGTGCCAGCAGCTTGGTTCAGGGTCTCACTGAAGCTTTCTTT
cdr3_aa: CASSLVQGLTEAFF

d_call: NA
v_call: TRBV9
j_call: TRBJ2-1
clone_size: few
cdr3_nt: TGTGCCAGCAGCGTAGTTCAGGGTCTAGGCAATGAGCAGTTCTTC
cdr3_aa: CASSVVQGLGNEQFF

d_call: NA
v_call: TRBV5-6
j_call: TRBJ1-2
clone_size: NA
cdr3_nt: TGTGCCAGCCTGGACAGTTATCATGGCTACACCTTC
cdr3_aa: CASLDSYHGYTF

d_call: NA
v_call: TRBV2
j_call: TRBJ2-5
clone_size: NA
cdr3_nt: TGTGCCAGCACGGGTGAGACCCAGTACTTC
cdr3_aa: CASTGETQYF

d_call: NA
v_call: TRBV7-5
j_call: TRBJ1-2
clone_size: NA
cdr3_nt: TGTGCCAGAAGCCCGGCGGAGAACTATGGCTACACCTTC
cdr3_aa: CARSPAENYGYTF

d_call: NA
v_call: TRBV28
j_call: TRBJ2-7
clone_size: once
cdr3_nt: TGTGCCAGCAGTTTAGGGGCAGAGCAGTACTTC
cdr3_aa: CASSLGAEQYF

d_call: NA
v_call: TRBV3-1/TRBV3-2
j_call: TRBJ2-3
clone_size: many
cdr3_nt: TGTGCCAGCAGCCAAGATTACATACAGGGTAAAGATACGCAGTATTTT
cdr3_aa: CASSQDYIQGKDTQYF

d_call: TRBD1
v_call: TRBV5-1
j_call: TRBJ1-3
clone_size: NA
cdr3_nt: TGCGCCAGCAGTCCTCTGGGACAGGGCACTGGAAACACCATATATTTT
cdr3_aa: CASSPLGQGTGNTIYF

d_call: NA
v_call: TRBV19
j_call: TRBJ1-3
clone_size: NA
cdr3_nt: TGTGCCAGTAGTATTAGGGAGGCTGGAAACACCATATATTTT
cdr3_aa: CASSIREAGNTIYF

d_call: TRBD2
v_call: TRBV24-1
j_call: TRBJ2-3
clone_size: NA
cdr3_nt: TGTGCCACCAATTCGGCGGGGGAGCCCACAGATACGCAGTATTTT
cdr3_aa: CATNSAGEPTDTQYF

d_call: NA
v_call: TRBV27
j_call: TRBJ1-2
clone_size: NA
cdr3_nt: TGTGCCAGCAGGCCCCTGAACAATTACGGCTACACCTTC
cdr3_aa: CASRPLNNYGYTF

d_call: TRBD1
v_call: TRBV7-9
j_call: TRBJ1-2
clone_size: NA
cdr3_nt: TGTGCCAGCAGCCCCTTCGACAGGGCTCTTAATGGCTACACCTTC
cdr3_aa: CASSPFDRALNGYTF

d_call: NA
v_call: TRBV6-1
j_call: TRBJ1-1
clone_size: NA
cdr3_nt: TGTGCCAGCAGTTACGAGGCGCCAGCTTTCTTT
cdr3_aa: CASSYEAPAFF

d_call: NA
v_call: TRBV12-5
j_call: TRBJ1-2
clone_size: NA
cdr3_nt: TGTGCTAGTGGTTTGTCCGGGTATGGCTACACCTTC
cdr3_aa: CASGLSGYGYTF

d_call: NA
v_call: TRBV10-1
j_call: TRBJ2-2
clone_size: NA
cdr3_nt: TGCGCCAGCAGTCCAGTTTCCAACACCGGGGAGCTGTTTTTT
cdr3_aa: CASSPVSNTGELFF

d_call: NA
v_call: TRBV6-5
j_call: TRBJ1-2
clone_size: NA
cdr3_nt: TGTGCCAGCAGCCCCAGGGCCTATGGCTACACCTTC
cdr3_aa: CASSPRAYGYTF

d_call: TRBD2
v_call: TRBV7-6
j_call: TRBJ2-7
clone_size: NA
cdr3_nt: TGTGCCAGCAGCTGGGGGACCGTATCGGGGGGCTACGAGCAGTACTTC
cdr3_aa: CASSWGTVSGGYEQYF

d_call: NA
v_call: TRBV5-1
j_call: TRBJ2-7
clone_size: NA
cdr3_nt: TGCGCCAGCAGACGGACGGGGGATGATTACGGTTACGAGCAGTACTTC
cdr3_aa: CASRRTGDDYGYEQYF

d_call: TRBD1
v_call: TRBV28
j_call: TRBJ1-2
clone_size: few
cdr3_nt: TGTGCCAGCAGTTTATTAACCGGGACAGGGGCGCAGACTAACTATGGCTACACCTTC
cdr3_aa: CASSLLTGTGAQTNYGYTF

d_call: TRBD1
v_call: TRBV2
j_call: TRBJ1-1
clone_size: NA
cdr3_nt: TGTGCCAGATTACCGACAGGGGCGAACACTGAAGCTTTCTTT
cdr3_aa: CARLPTGANTEAFF

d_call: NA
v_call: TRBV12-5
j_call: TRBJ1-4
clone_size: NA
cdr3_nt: TGTGCTAGTGGTTTGGTACAGGGTTGGAATACAACTAATGAAAAACTGTTTTTT
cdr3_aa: CASGLVQGWNTTNEKLFF

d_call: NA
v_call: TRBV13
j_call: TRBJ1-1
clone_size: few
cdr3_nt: TGTGCCAGCAGCTTACGGGGAGAAGGGTGGGATGCTTTCTTT
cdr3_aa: CASSLRGEGWDAFF